This record concerns one TCR beta chain sequence. Antigen unknown. This specimen belongs to a study of radiation and T cells in renal cell carcinoma. General observations from the study: Without pretreatment biopsies, baseline tumor clonotype presence was undetermined.

As for time point: blood 2 weeks post-SBRT. Treatment reported: 15 Gy SBRT to primary tumor, nephrectomy 4 weeks later. This CDR3 has 14 residues. V shed 4 bases and J 1 base; nucleotides not matched to a gene: 2. Germline V CDR1 and CDR2: KGHSH, LQKENI. Some clones are missing from TCRdb's copy, which holds only in-frame ones; the method was immunoSEQ multiplex PCR. The sample lists over 55,000 clones; around 77% were seen once. The V gene is TRBV18, the J gene TRBJ1-1; 8 bases are shared with TRBD1. This TCR derives from a man aged 55 to 70 with renal cell carcinoma. The sample was blood, taken from a patient whose treatment included radiotherapy and nephrectomy. The CDR3 spells CASSQDRGNTEAFF. The CDR3 region has the DNA TGTGCCAGCTCACAAGACAGGGGGAACACTGAAGCTTTCTTT.